This TCR beta chain stems from a study of blood T cell repertoires in COVID-19. Background on the study: Sites in the United States, Italy and Spain provided acute and convalescent COVID-19 samples.

Profiling relied on immunoSEQ multiplex PCR, and the TCRdb table lists in-frame clones only, not all of them. The table records roughly 250,000 clones, nearly 90% of them present only once. The clonotype was recovered from a woman aged 40 to 50 who had recovered from COVID-19. The sequenced sample was peripheral blood.

CDR3 protein: CASSRQAGGPARNEQFF. The CDR3 DNA reads TGTGCCAGCAGCCGTCAAGCGGGGGGCCCTGCCCGGAATGAGCAGTTCTTC. The rearrangement uses TRBV5-4 and TRBJ2-1; TRBD2 matches at 9 bases. CDR1 and CDR2 (germline): SGHNT, YYREEE (reference sequence). The CDR3 has 17 amino acids. V lost 4 bases, J lost 7 bases, and 15 bases stayed unmatched.